The rows below give T cell receptor beta chains drawn from one sample of a study of T cell responses to AZD1222 COVID-19 vaccine. This table comes from immunoSEQ multiplex PCR, and its TCRdb copy is limited to in-frame clones, with some not included. The table includes more than 100,000 clones, approximately 88% detected once. Sequencing was performed on peripheral blood, taken on day 0 of AZD1222 vaccination. These receptor sequences come from an adult in good health. Both conserved end residues are part of each CDR3. D genes are given only for firm matches. A clone size is listed for some rows: how often the clone was seen (once, few, many), or a class if it is expanded.

v_gene	d_gene	abundance	j_gene	CDR3nt	CDR3aa
TRBV2	.	.	TRBJ1-1	TGTGCCAGCAGTGAAACCCCGAACACTGAAGCTTTCTTT	CASSETPNTEAFF
TRBV2	.	once	TRBJ1-3	TGTGCCAGCAGTGAAGTAAGGGTTGCAGGAAACACCATATATTTT	CASSEVRVAGNTIYF
TRBV19	.	.	TRBJ1-5	TGTGCCAGTAGTATACGCGTGGCAGACAATCAGCCCCAGCATTTT	CASSIRVADNQPQHF
TRBV19	.	once	TRBJ1-2	TGTGCCAGTAGCCCCTCAGGGGACTATGGCTACACCTTC	CASSPSGDYGYTF
TRBV7-6	.	.	TRBJ2-3	TGTGCCAGCAGCTTAGGAGGGGGAATGGGCACAGATACGCAGTATTTT	CASSLGGGMGTDTQYF
TRBV2	.	.	TRBJ1-1	TGTGCCAGCAGTGAAGTGGAGGGCCGGGGAGCTTTCTTT	CASSEVEGRGAFF
TRBV7-2	.	.	TRBJ2-5	TGTGCCAGCAGCTTAGGAGCGACGGTCCAAGAGACCCAGTACTTC	CASSLGATVQETQYF
TRBV6-6	.	.	TRBJ1-1	TGTGCCAGCAGCACGACCTGGGCCACTGAAGCTTTCTTT	CASSTTWATEAFF
TRBV5-1	TRBD2	.	TRBJ2-7	TGCGCCAGCAGCTTGGGACCCGGGACTAGCGACGACGAGCAGTACTTC	CASSLGPGTSDDEQYF
TRBV6-4	.	.	TRBJ2-7	TGTGCCAGCAGCCTCCAGGGGCCCCCAAGCTCCTACGAGCAGTACTTC	CASSLQGPPSSYEQYF
TRBV4-1	.	once	TRBJ2-2	TGCGCCAGCAGCCAAGGGACGGTGAACACCGGGGAGCTGTTTTTT	CASSQGTVNTGELFF
TRBV19	.	.	TRBJ2-1	TGTGCCAGTAGTCTTTCTACCATCACCGGGAATGAGCAGTTCTTC	CASSLSTITGNEQFF
TRBV10-2	.	few	TRBJ1-2	TGCGCCAGCAGTGCTTCAGATGGCTACACCTTC	CASSASDGYTF
TRBV24-1	.	.	TRBJ2-1	TGTGCCACCAGTGATTCCAGGGGCAAGGACTACAATGAGCAGTTCTTC	CATSDSRGKDYNEQFF
TRBV29-1	.	.	TRBJ2-7	TGCAGCGTTGGGCAGGACGCCTACGAGCAGTACTTC	CSVGQDAYEQYF